Each of the 17 T cell receptor beta chains below was sequenced from the same sample in a study of a mutant IDH1 vaccine in newly diagnosed glioma. Profiled with immunoSEQ multiplex PCR; TCRdb holds only in-frame clones, not every one. The table shows around 46,000 clones, with over 75% occurring only once. Time point indicated: week 5, during vaccination. Alongside topical imiquimod, each dose of vaccine comprised 300 ug of mutant IDH1 20-mer peptide. These receptors have no identified antigens. Sequences were derived from PBMCs, sampled from a glioma patient whose treatment included an IDH1 peptide vaccine. The receptors shown here come from a man over 45 with glioma.

The chain has TRBV6-5 and TRBJ2-1; 7 bases map to TRBD1. The CDR3 loop spans 12 amino acids. Trimming removed 5 bases from V and 10 bases from J; junction bases left unmatched: 5. CDR1 is MNHEY and CDR2 is SVGAGI in the germline V gene. Here the CDR3 reads CASSARQGEQFF. Written as DNA, the CDR3 is TGTGCCAGCAGTGCCCGACAGGGAGAGCAGTTCTTC.

The J gene is TRBJ2-3, the V gene TRBV18, with TRBD1 matching over 8 bases. The CDR3 length is 13 residues. Germline V CDR1 and CDR2: KGHSH, LQKENI. V trimming: 4 bases; J trimming: 4 bases; junction bases outside the gene matches: 1. Here the CDR3 reads CASSQQGADTQYF. CDR3 bases: TGTGCCAGCTCACAACAGGGGGCAGATACGCAGTATTTT.

The V gene is TRBV7-2, the J gene TRBJ2-5; D may be TRBD1 (5 bases). The V and J ends lost 5 bases and 5 bases respectively, with 18 bases between them. The CDR3 consists of 15 residues. The germline gives CDR1 SGHTA, CDR2 FQGNSA. The CDR3 coding sequence is TGTGCCAGCAGCCAAAGGGGTACTTCCCAGGAGACCCAGTACTTC. Its translation is CASSQRGTSQETQYF.

The rearrangement joins TRBV11-2 to TRBJ2-7; unclear D gene. Trimming stripped 6 bases from V and 1 base from J, with 13 bases between. Germline V gene lookup returns CDR1 SGHAT and CDR2 FQNNGV. This CDR3 has 14 residues. The CDR3 coding sequence is TGTGCCAGCAGAAGGAGTGCATATTCCTACGAGCAGTACTTC. Its protein product is CASRRSAYSYEQYF. Filled out from reference TRBV11-2 and TRBJ2-7, the complete variable domain reads EAGVAQSPRYKIIEKRQSVAFWCNPISGHATLYWYQQILGQGPKLLIQFQNNGVVDDSQLPKDRFSAERLKGVDSTLKIQPAKLEDSAVYLCASRRSAYSYEQYFGPGTRLTVT.

This clone has more than one count but fewer than ten. The J gene is TRBJ2-1, the V gene TRBV2; tentatively, D is TRBD2 (6 bases). There are 15 residues in the CDR3. V lost 7 bases, J lost 0 bases, and 13 bases lay in between. Germline CDR1 and CDR2: SNHLY and FYNNEI. Written as DNA, the CDR3 is TGTGCCAGCAAGGAAGACGGGAGCTCCTACAATGAGCAGTTCTTC. It encodes CASKEDGSSYNEQFF.

The genes are TRBV27 and TRBJ1-1; 10 bases are a match to TRBD1. V dropped 5 bases and J dropped 4; count of bases not matched to a gene: 4. Germline-derived CDR1 and CDR2 are MNHEY and SMNVEV (reference sequence). The CDR3 sequence is 14 residues long. Here the CDR3 reads CASSLRTGGTEAFF. In DNA form, the CDR3 reads TGTGCCAGCAGTCTACGGACAGGGGGCACTGAAGCTTTCTTT.

The rearrangement uses TRBV19 and TRBJ1-2; no firm D call. In germline, CDR1 is LNHDA, CDR2 SQIVND (reference sequence). CDR3 length: 14 amino acids. Trimming cost V 3 bases and J 3 bases, with 11 bases left between them. CDR3 sequence: CASSIDESYYGYTF. CDR3 nucleotides: TGTGCCAGTAGTATCGACGAGAGTTACTATGGCTACACCTTC.

The rearrangement links TRBV25-1 to TRBJ2-1; 10 bases are shared with TRBD1. The CDR3 loop spans 15 amino acids. V shed 3 bases, J shed 5 bases, and the junction held 4 bases outside the gene matches. Germline loops: CDR1 MGHDK, CDR2 SYGVNS. The CDR3 coding sequence is TGTGCCAGCAGTGATCCCGGGACAGGGGACAATGAGCAGTTCTTC. Translating it yields CASSDPGTGDNEQFF.

V is TRBV4-2 and J is TRBJ2-3; TRBD2 matches 10 bases. The CDR3 is 17 amino acids. The J segment lost 6 bases and the V segment lost 0 bases, leaving 9 bases of the junction unmatched. CDR1 is LGHNA, CDR2 YNFKEQ, per germline. DNA for the CDR3: TGTGCCAGCAGCCAAGATAGTACTAGCGGGGCTACGGATACGCAGTATTTT. This gives the protein CASSQDSTSGATDTQYF.

The chain combines TRBV7-2 with TRBJ1-5; 8 positions match TRBD1. Trimming removed 3 bases from V and 3 bases from J; junction bases left unmatched: 4. Germline loops: CDR1 SGHTA, CDR2 FQGNSA. There are 15 residues in the CDR3. CDR3 DNA: TGTGCCAGCAGCTTTACAGGGGGATCCAATCAGCCCCAGCATTTT. Translation: CASSFTGGSNQPQHF.

The chain has TRBV7-3 and TRBJ1-1; 8 positions match TRBD1. Losses at the gene ends were 2 bases for V and 11 bases for J; bases not matched to a gene: 4. CDR1 and CDR2 from the germline V gene are SGHTA and FQGTGA. There are 12 residues in the CDR3. The CDR3 coding sequence is TGTGCCAGCAGCTTAGAGGACAGGGCGGCTTTCTTT. It yields the protein CASSLEDRAAFF.

The rearrangement uses TRBV7-2 and TRBJ1-5; 11 positions match TRBD1. This CDR3 contains 15 residues. The trim removed 5 bases at V and 5 bases at J, leaving 5 bases unmatched. Germline lookup yields CDR1 SGHTA and CDR2 FQGNSA. CDR3: CASSKRGQGDQPQHF. DNA of the CDR3: TGTGCCAGCAGCAAACGGGGACAGGGGGATCAGCCCCAGCATTTT.

The J gene is TRBJ2-2, the V gene TRBV5-1; a possible D gene is TRBD2 (7 bases). The V and J ends lost 5 bases and 7 bases respectively, with 18 bases between them. Germline-derived CDR1 and CDR2 are SGHRS and YFSETQ. This CDR3 comprises 15 residues. CDR3 sequence (DNA): TGCGCCAGCAGTCCGGGGGGCGGTCTCGACGGGGAGCTGTTTTTT. This sequence encodes CASSPGGGLDGELFF.

The chain is built from TRBV12-5 and TRBJ1-2, with a possible D match to TRBD1 (5 bases). The CDR3 has 17 residues. Germline lookup yields CDR1 LGHNT and CDR2 FRNRAP. Deletions cut 2 bases from V and 0 bases from J, with 16 bases between. DNA for the CDR3: TGTGCTAGTGGTTTGTGGGGGACGATACAAGCTAACTATGGCTACACCTTC. It specifies CASGLWGTIQANYGYTF.

V and J are TRBV7-3 and TRBJ2-7; 9 nucleotides align to TRBD1. CDR1 and CDR2 from the germline V gene are SGHTA and FQGTGA. V was clipped by 4 bases and J by 5 bases; unmatched bases: 3. The length of the CDR3 is 13 residues. Here the CDR3 DNA reads TGTGCCAGCAGCTCGGGACAGGGAGACGAGCAGTACTTC. This sequence encodes CASSSGQGDEQYF. Looking up the rest from reference TRBV7-3 and TRBJ2-7 gives the full variable domain: GAGVSQTPSNKVTEKGKYVELRCDPISGHTALYWYRQSLGQGPEFLIYFQGTGAADDSGLPNDRFFAVRPEGSVSTLKIQRTERGDSAVYLCASSSGQGDEQYFGPGTRLTVT.

The chain combines TRBV27 with TRBJ1-2; 12 bases are shared with TRBD1. The V and J ends lost 3 bases and 6 bases, in that order; junction bases with no gene match: 2. Germline-derived CDR1 and CDR2 are MNHEY and SMNVEV (reference sequence). The CDR3 consists of 14 residues. CDR3 coding DNA: TGTGCCAGCAGTTTCGGGACAGGGGGCGATGGCTACACCTTC. This sequence encodes CASSFGTGGDGYTF.

V is TRBV7-9 and J is TRBJ1-1; D remains unclear. The CDR3 is 12 amino acids. In germline, CDR1 is SEHNR, CDR2 FQNEAQ (reference sequence). Trimming removed 3 bases at V and 4 bases at J, with 6 bases between. The CDR3 region is CASSLEFTEAFF. As DNA, the CDR3 is TGTGCCAGCAGCTTGGAGTTCACTGAAGCTTTCTTT. The full variable domain, completed using reference TRBV7-9 and TRBJ1-1, is DTGVSQNPRHKITKRGQNVTFRCDPISEHNRLYWYRQTLGQGPEFLTYFQNEAQLEKSRLLSDRFSAERPKGSFSTLEIQRTEQGDSAMYLCASSLEFTEAFFGQGTRLTVV.